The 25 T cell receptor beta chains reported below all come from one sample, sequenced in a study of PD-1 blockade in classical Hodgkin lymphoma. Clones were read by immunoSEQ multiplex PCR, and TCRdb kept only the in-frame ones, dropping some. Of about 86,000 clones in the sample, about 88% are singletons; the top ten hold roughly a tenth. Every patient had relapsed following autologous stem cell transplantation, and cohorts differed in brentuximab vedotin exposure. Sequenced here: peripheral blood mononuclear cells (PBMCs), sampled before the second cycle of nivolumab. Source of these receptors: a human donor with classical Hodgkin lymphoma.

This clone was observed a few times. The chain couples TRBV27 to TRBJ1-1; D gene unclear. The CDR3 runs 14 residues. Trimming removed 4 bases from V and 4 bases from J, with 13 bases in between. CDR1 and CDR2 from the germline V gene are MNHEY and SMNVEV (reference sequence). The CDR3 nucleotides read TGTGCCAGCAGTTCCCCCAACGGCGGCACTGAAGCTTTCTTT. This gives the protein CASSSPNGGTEAFF.

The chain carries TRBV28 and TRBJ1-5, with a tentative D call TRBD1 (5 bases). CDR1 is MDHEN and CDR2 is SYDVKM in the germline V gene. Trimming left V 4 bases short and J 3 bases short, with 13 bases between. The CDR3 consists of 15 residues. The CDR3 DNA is TGTGCCAGCAGTTCCCCCGCCGGGGCCAATCAGCCCCAGCATTTT. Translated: CASSSPAGANQPQHF.

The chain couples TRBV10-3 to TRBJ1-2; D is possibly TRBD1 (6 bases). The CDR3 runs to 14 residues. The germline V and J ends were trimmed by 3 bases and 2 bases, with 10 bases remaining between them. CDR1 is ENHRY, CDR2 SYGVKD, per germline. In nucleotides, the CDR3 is TGTGCCATCAGTGATGGGGGGCAGAACTATGGCTACACCTTC. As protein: CAISDGGQNYGYTF.

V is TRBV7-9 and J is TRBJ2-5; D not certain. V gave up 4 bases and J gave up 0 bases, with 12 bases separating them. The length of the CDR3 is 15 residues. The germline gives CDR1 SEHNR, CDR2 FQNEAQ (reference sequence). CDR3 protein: CASSSDSMYQETQYF. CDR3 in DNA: TGTGCCAGCAGCTCGGATTCTATGTACCAAGAGACCCAGTACTTC.

CDR3 DNA: TGTGCCAGCTGGGGTCCTCGACAGGGGAGCTACGAGCAGTACTTC. This gives the protein CASWGPRQGSYEQYF. The chain combines TRBV2 with TRBJ2-7; the match to TRBD1 covers 8 bases. V lost 8 bases to trimming and J lost 3 bases; unmatched junction nucleotides: 12. The CDR3 runs 15 residues. CDR1 is SNHLY, CDR2 FYNNEI, per germline.

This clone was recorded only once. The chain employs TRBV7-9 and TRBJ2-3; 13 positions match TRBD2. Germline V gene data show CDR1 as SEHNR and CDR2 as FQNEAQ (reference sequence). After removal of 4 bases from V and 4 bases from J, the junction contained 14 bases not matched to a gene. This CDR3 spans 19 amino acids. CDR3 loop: CASSSGGLAGSGVADTQYF. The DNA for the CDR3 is TGTGCCAGCAGCTCCGGGGGACTAGCGGGATCGGGCGTCGCAGATACGCAGTATTTT.

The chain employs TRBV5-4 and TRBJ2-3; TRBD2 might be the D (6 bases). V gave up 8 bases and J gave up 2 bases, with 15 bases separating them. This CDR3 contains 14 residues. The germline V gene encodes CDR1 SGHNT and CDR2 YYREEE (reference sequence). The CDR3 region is CASQRDFTTDTQYF. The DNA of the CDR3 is TGTGCCAGTCAACGGGACTTTACCACAGATACGCAGTATTTT. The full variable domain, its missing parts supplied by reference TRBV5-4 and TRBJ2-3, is ETGVTQSPTHLIKTRGQQVTLRCSSQSGHNTVSWYQQALGQGPQFIFQYYREEENGRGNFPPRFSGLQFPNYSSELNVNALELDDSALYLCASQRDFTTDTQYFGPGTRLTVL.

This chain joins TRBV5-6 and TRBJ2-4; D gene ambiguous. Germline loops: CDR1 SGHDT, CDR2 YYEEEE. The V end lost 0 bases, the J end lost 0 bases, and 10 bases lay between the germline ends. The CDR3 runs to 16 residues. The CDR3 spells CASSLGVSLAKNIQYF. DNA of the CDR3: TGTGCCAGCAGCTTGGGGGTCAGTCTAGCCAAAAACATTCAGTACTTC. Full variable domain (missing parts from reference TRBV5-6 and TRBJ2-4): DAGVTQSPTHLIKTRGQQVTLRCSPKSGHDTVSWYQQALGQGPQFIFQYYEEEERQRGNFPDRFSGHQFPNYSSELNVNALLLGDSALYLCASSLGVSLAKNIQYFGAGTRLSVL.

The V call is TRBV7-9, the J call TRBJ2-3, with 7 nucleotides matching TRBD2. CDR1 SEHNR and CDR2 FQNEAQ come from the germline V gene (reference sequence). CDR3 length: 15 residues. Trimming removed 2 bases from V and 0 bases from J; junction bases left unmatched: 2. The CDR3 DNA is TGTGCCAGCAGCTTACGGGGGGAAAGCACAGATACGCAGTATTTT. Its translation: CASSLRGESTDTQYF.

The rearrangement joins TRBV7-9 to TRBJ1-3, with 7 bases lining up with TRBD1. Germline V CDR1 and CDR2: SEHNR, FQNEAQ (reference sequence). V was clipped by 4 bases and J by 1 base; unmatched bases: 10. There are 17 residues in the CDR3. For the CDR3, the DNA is TGTGCCAGCAGCTATTTTACAGGGGACTCTTCTGGAAACACCATATATTTT. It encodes CASSYFTGDSSGNTIYF.

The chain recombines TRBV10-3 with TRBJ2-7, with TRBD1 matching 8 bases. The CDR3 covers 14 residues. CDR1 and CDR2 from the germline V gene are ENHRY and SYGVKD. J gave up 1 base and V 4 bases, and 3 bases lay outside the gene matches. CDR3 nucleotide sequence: TGTGCCATCAGTGTAGACAGGGGTTCCTACGAGCAGTACTTC. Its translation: CAISVDRGSYEQYF.

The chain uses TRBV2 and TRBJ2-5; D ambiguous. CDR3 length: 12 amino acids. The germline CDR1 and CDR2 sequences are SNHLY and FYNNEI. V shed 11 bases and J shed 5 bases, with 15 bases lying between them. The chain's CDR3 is CAREAFLETQYF. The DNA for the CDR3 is TGTGCCCGTGAAGCGTTTCTGGAGACCCAGTACTTC.

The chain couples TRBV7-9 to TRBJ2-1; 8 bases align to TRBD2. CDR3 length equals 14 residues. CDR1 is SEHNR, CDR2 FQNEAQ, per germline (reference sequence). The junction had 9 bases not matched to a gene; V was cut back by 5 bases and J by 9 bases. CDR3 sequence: CASSPVSGRVEQFF. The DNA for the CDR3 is TGTGCCAGCAGCCCCGTGAGCGGGAGAGTTGAGCAGTTCTTC. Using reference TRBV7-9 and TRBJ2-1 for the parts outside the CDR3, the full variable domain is DTGVSQNPRHKITKRGQNVTFRCDPISEHNRLYWYRQTLGQGPEFLTYFQNEAQLEKSRLLSDRFSAERPKGSFSTLEIQRTEQGDSAMYLCASSPVSGRVEQFFGPGTRLTVL.

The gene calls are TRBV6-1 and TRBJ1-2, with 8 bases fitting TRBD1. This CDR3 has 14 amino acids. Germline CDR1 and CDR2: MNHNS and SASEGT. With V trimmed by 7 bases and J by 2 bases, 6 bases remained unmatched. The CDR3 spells CASNDRGENYGYTF. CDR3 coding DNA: TGTGCCAGCAATGACAGGGGTGAGAACTATGGCTACACCTTC.

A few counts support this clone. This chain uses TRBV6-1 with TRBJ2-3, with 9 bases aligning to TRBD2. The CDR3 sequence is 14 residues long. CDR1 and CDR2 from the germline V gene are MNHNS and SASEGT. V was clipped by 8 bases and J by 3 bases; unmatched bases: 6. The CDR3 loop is CASLRGGVTDTQYF. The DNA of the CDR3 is TGTGCCAGCCTGCGGGGGGGCGTAACAGATACGCAGTATTTT.

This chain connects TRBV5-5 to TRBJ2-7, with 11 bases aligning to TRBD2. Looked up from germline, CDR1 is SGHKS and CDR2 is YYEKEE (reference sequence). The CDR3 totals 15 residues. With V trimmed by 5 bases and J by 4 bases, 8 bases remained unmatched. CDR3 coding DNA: TGTGCCAGCAGTTCTCCGGGACTAGCGGTTTACGAGCAGTACTTC. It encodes CASSSPGLAVYEQYF.

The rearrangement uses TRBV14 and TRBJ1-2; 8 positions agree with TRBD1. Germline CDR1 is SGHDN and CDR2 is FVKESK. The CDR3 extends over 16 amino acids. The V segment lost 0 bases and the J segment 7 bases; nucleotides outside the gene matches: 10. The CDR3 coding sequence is TGTGCCAGCAGCCAAGAGGGACGGACAGGGTTTGTTGGCTACACCTTC. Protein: CASSQEGRTGFVGYTF.

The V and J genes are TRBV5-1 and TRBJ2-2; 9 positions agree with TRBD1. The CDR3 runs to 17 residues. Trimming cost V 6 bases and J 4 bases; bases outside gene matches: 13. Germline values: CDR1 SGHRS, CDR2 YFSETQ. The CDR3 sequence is CASNNPTGGIFTGELFF. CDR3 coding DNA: TGCGCCAGCAATAATCCGACAGGGGGGATATTCACCGGGGAGCTGTTTTTT.

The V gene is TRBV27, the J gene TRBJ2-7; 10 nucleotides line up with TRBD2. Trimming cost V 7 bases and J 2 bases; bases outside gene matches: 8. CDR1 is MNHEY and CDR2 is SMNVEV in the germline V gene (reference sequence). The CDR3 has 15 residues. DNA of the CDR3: TGTGCCAGCAAGAACAAACTAGCGGGGCCCTACGAGCAGTACTTC. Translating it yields CASKNKLAGPYEQYF.

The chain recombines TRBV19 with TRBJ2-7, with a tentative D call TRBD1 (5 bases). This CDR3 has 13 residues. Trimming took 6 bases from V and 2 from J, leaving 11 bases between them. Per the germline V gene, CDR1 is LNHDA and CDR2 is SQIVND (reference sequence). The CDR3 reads CASSHPGPYEQYF. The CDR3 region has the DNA TGTGCCAGTAGCCACCCAGGGCCCTACGAGCAGTACTTC. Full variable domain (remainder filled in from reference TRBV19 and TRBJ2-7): DGGITQSPKYLFRKEGQNVTLSCEQNLNHDAMYWYRQDPGQGLRLIYYSQIVNDFQKGDIAEGYSVSREKKESFPLTVTSAQKNPTAFYLCASSHPGPYEQYFGPGTRLTVT.

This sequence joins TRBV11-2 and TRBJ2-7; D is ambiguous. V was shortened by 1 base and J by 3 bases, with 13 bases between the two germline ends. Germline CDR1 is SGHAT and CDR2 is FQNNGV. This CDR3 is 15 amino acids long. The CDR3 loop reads CASSLGPPPGYEQYF. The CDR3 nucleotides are TGTGCCAGCAGCTTAGGGCCGCCCCCGGGCTACGAGCAGTACTTC.

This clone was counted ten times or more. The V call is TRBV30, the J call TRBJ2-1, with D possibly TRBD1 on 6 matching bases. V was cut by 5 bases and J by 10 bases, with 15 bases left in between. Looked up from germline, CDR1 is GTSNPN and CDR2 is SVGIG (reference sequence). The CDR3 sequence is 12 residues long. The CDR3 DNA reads TGTGCCTGGTGTTTTGCAGGGACAGAGCAGTTCTTC. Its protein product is CAWCFAGTEQFF.

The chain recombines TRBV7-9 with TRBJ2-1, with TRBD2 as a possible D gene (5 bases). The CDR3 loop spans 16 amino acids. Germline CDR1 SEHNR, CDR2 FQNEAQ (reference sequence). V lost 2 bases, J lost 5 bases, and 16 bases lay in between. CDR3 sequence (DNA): TGTGCCAGCAGCTTATCTTCAGCGGACTCTCACAATGAGCAGTTCTTC. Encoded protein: CASSLSSADSHNEQFF.

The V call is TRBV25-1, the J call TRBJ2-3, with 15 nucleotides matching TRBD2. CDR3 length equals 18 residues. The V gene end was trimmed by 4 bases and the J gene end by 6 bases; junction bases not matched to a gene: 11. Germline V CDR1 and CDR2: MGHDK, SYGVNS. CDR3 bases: TGTGCCAGCAGTGGGGGACTAGCGGGGGGAGCACGCGTCGATACGCAGTATTTT. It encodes CASSGGLAGGARVDTQYF.

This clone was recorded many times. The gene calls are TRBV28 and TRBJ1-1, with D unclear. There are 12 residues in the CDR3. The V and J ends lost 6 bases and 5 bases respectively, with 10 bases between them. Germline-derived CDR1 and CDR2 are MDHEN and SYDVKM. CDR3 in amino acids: CASSSPLTEAFF. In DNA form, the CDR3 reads TGTGCCAGCAGCTCCCCCCTGACTGAAGCTTTCTTT.